Listed below are T cell receptor beta chains from one sample, sequenced in a study of blood T cell repertoires in COVID-19. The assay was immunoSEQ multiplex PCR, and TCRdb's table has in-frame clones only and misses some. The sample includes 270,000 or so clones, 65% to 85% of them seen just once. The sample was PBMCs or T cells enriched from blood (not recorded which). The receptor set was obtained from a man aged 50 or older who had recovered from COVID-19. Both conserved end residues are trimmed from each CDR3. Fields, in order: D gene, J gene, V gene, CDR3 protein. A D gene is named only where the DNA matches it firmly.

TRBD1 | TRBJ1-5 | TRBV19 | ASSMTGGSNQPQH
. | TRBJ2-3 | TRBV21-1 | ASSKTSGGTDTQY
TRBD1 | TRBJ1-2 | TRBV27 | ASSPTQGQGSYGYT
. | TRBJ2-3 | TRBV7-3 | ASSLNAGPTDTQY
. | TRBJ1-3 | TRBV5-6 | ASSSLTEYSGNTIY
. | TRBJ2-3 | TRBV7-2 | ASSLGGLPGTDTQY
. | TRBJ2-6 | TRBV10-1 | ASSGGGSSGANVLT
TRBD2 | TRBJ2-3 | TRBV29-1 | SGAGGSTDTQY
TRBD1 | TRBJ1-6 | TRBV6-7 | ASRGDRGHTPLH
TRBD1 | TRBJ1-6 | TRBV28 | ASSPGTADSPLH
. | TRBJ1-1 | TRBV19 | ASSESQGTEAF
TRBD2 | TRBJ2-7 | TRBV4-3 | ASSLIAGPSEQY
. | TRBJ1-1 | TRBV5-1 | ASSLALNTEAF
. | TRBJ2-1 | TRBV7-2 | ASSPGLLSYNEQF
. | TRBJ2-3 | TRBV27 | ASSQKVAGTDTQY
. | TRBJ2-3 | TRBV29-1 | SVEGVASTDTQY
. | TRBJ2-2 | TRBV7-6 | ASSFGGPGVGELF
TRBD2 | TRBJ2-3 | TRBV9 | ASSADLAGGTDTQY
. | TRBJ2-2 | TRBV19 | ASSSRGNTGELF
TRBD1 | TRBJ1-3 | TRBV3-1/TRBV3-2 | ASSQGRGVGNTIY
. | TRBJ2-5 | TRBV5-1 | ASSSRGAETQY
TRBD2 | TRBJ2-1 | TRBV7-2 | ASRSGSSYNEQF
. | TRBJ1-4 | TRBV7-9 | ASSSKTGFGDEKLF
TRBD1 | TRBJ1-5 | TRBV19 | ATRRDREAHQPQH
TRBD2 | TRBJ2-1 | TRBV11-2 | ASSFRLAEDNEQF